The 16 T cell receptor beta chains listed next were all sequenced from one sample in a study of blood T cell repertoires in COVID-19 (dated by TCRdb to 2018 to 2021). Libraries were constructed by the immunoSEQ multiplex PCR assay. Drawn from immuneACCESS, this table holds only the in-frame rearrangements with V and J called that TCRdb kept. Clones are partly lost; checked studies trace under half to an unresolved V gene and leave the rest unexplained. Present in this sample are approximately 89,000 clones, around 92% of which were seen just once. The top ten hold about 6.3% of the sample. The sequenced sample was peripheral blood. These receptors all come from a woman aged 55-69 years with active COVID-19.

This clone has a single count. The rearrangement links TRBV11-2 to TRBJ2-3; 8 nucleotides match TRBD1. This CDR3 is built from 18 residues. Germline V gene data show CDR1 as SGHAT and CDR2 as FQNNGV. J was trimmed by 3 bases and V by 5 bases; bases with no gene match: 16. For the CDR3, the DNA is TGTGCCAGCAGCCCAAGGCTCGGCCAACAGGGGGGTACAGATACGCAGTATTTT. The encoded protein is CASSPRLGQQGGTDTQYF.

This chain connects TRBV4-3 to TRBJ2-3; 9 bases fit TRBD2. V shed 0 bases, J shed 4 bases, and the junction held 8 bases outside the gene matches. CDR3 length: 17 residues. Germline V CDR1 and CDR2: LGHNA, YSLEER. Here the CDR3 reads CASSQDWRGGLADTQYF. Here the CDR3 DNA reads TGCGCCAGCAGCCAAGATTGGCGGGGGGGCCTGGCAGATACGCAGTATTTT.

V is TRBV15 and J is TRBJ2-7, with D perhaps matching TRBD1 (6 bases). Germline V gene data show CDR1 as LNHNV and CDR2 as YYDKDF (reference sequence). The V and J ends lost 0 bases and 3 bases respectively, with 9 bases between them. The CDR3 length is 14 residues. CDR3 region: CATSRDKTGYEQYF. The DNA for the CDR3 is TGTGCCACCAGCAGAGACAAGACAGGCTACGAGCAGTACTTC.

This chain joins TRBV5-4 and TRBJ2-1; TRBD2 aligns across 16 bases. Germline V lookup: CDR1 SGHNT, CDR2 YYREEE (reference sequence). The CDR3 length is 17 residues. J was trimmed by 4 bases and V by 4 bases; bases with no gene match: 5. This CDR3 is CASSQGLAGGRYNEQFF. In DNA form, the CDR3 reads TGTGCCAGCAGCCAGGGACTAGCGGGGGGGAGATACAATGAGCAGTTCTTC.

This sequence joins TRBV5-1 and TRBJ1-1, with D unclear. The V gene's germline CDR1 is SGHRS and CDR2 YFSETQ. The CDR3 is 15 residues long. Trimming pared 5 bases from V and 1 base from J, leaving 15 bases between. The CDR3 sequence: CASRILGRENTEAFF. In nucleotides, the CDR3 is TGCGCCAGCAGGATACTCGGGCGGGAGAACACTGAAGCTTTCTTT.

This clone was found once. The chain recombines TRBV28 with TRBJ2-7; D call uncertain. CDR1 and CDR2 from the germline V gene are MDHEN and SYDVKM. The CDR3 covers 12 residues. V was cut by 3 bases and J by 4 bases, with 7 bases left in between. The CDR3 DNA reads TGTGCCAGCAGTTTTGAGGAGTACGAGCAGTACTTC. Translated, it gives CASSFEEYEQYF.

This clone was seen only once. V gene TRBV18 combines with J gene TRBJ2-7, with D perhaps TRBD2 (5 bases). CDR1 and CDR2 (germline): KGHSH, LQKENI. This CDR3 comprises 17 residues. The V and J ends lost 2 bases and 0 bases respectively, with 17 bases between them. The CDR3 spells CASSPLGARTSSYEQYF. DNA of the CDR3: TGTGCCAGCTCACCATTGGGAGCGCGGACGAGCTCCTACGAGCAGTACTTC.

The chain is built from TRBV3-1 (or the pseudogene TRBV3-2) and TRBJ2-3, with 11 bases lining up with TRBD2. Germline assignment: CDR1 LGHDT and CDR2 YNNKEL (reference sequence). CDR3 length equals 17 residues. The V and J ends lost 4 bases and 2 bases, in that order; junction bases with no gene match: 8. Written as DNA, the CDR3 is TGTGCCAGCAGCCCCACCCTAGCGGGGGGCCTCACAGATACGCAGTATTTT. This codes for CASSPTLAGGLTDTQYF.

The chain employs TRBV5-1 and TRBJ2-1, with 12 bases aligning to TRBD2. The CDR3 consists of 16 residues. V shed 2 bases, J shed 7 bases, and the junction held 7 bases outside the gene matches. Germline-derived CDR1 and CDR2 are SGHRS and YFSETQ. The CDR3 region has the DNA TGCGCCAGCAGCTTCAACCTAGCGGGGGGGCTGAATGAGCAGTTCTTC. This translates into CASSFNLAGGLNEQFF.

The V call is TRBV19, the J call TRBJ2-7; D remains ambiguous. The CDR3 runs to 13 residues. V lost 3 bases to trimming and J lost 7 bases, with 13 bases between them. Germline assignment: CDR1 LNHDA and CDR2 SQIVND (reference sequence). The CDR3 coding sequence is TGTGCCAGTAGTATTAAGCTCTACGTAGAGCAGTACTTC. Its protein is CASSIKLYVEQYF.

The chain uses TRBV5-1 and TRBJ2-7, with TRBD1 matching 9 bases. The J segment lost 5 bases and the V segment lost 4 bases, leaving 7 bases of the junction unmatched. The CDR3 extends over 14 amino acids. Germline V CDR1 and CDR2: SGHRS, YFSETQ. Here the CDR3 reads CASSTGQGGNEQYF. In nucleotides, the CDR3 is TGCGCCAGCAGCACGGGACAGGGAGGAAACGAGCAGTACTTC.

This clone was found once. The chain employs TRBV15 and TRBJ2-5; 7 bases are shared with TRBD2. CDR3 size: 15 residues. CDR1 is LNHNV and CDR2 is YYDKDF in the germline V gene (reference sequence). V lost 5 bases, J lost 2 bases, and 8 bases stayed unmatched. The CDR3 sequence is CATSESRGGQETQYF. The CDR3 DNA sequence: TGTGCCACCAGCGAGTCACGCGGGGGACAAGAGACCCAGTACTTC. Using reference TRBV15 and TRBJ2-5 for the parts outside the CDR3, the full variable domain is DAMVIQNPRYQVTQFGKPVTLSCSQTLNHNVMYWYQQKSSQAPKLLFHYYDKDFNNEADTPDNFQSRRPNTSFCFLDIRSPGLGDTAMYLCATSESRGGQETQYFGPGTRLLVL.

This clone appeared once. The rearrangement uses TRBV18 and TRBJ2-7; D is possibly TRBD1 (5 bases). Germline V gene sequence: CDR1 KGHSH, CDR2 LQKENI. V lost 6 bases and J 1 base, leaving 10 bases between the germline ends. The CDR3 consists of 13 residues. The CDR3 nucleotides read TGTGCCAGCTCTACGACAGATTCCTACGAGCAGTACTTC. Encoded protein: CASSTTDSYEQYF.

The chain recombines TRBV28 with TRBJ1-3; no reliable D call. Germline V gene sequence: CDR1 MDHEN, CDR2 SYDVKM. There are 17 residues in the CDR3. The V and J ends lost 1 base and 0 bases respectively, with 13 bases between them. CDR3 region: CASSLSRKRGSGNTIYF. The CDR3 DNA sequence: TGTGCCAGCAGTTTATCACGAAAACGGGGCTCTGGAAACACCATATATTTT.

The chain is built from TRBV11-2 and TRBJ1-5; the match to TRBD1 covers 9 bases. With V trimmed by 5 bases and J by 8 bases, 10 bases remained unmatched. This CDR3 is built from 15 residues. The germline V gene has CDR1 SGHAT and CDR2 FQNNGV. CDR3 coding DNA: TGTGCCAGCAGCCCGGGGGACAGGGTGACCGAGCCCCAGCATTTT. Residues: CASSPGDRVTEPQHF.

This clone has only one observation. The chain uses TRBV28 and TRBJ1-1, with D hard to call. CDR3 length: 10 amino acids. Trimming shortened V by 5 bases and J by 11 bases, and 9 bases separated the two germline ends. Germline lookup yields CDR1 MDHEN and CDR2 SYDVKM. The DNA for the CDR3 is TGTGCCAGCAGTCGAGGCGAGGCTTTCTTT. Amino acids: CASSRGEAFF. Full variable domain (remainder filled in from reference TRBV28 and TRBJ1-1): DVKVTQSSRYLVKRTGEKVFLECVQDMDHENMFWYRQDPGLGLRLIYFSYDVKMKEKGDIPEGYSVSREKKERFSLILESASTNQTSMYLCASSRGEAFFGQGTRLTVV.